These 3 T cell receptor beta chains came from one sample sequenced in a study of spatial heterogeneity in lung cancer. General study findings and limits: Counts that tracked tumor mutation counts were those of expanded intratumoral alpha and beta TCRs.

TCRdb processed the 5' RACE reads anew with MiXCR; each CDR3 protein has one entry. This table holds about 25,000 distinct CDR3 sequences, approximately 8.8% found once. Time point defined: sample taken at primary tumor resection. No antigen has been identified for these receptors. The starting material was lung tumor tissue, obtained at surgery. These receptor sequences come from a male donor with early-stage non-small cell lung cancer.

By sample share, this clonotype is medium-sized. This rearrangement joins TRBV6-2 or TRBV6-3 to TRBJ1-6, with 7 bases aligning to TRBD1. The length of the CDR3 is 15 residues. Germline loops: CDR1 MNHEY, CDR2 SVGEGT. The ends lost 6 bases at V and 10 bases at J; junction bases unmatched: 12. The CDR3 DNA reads TGTGCCAGCAGCCCCCCTAGGACAGGACTCTCACCCCTCCACTTT. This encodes CASSPPRTGLSPLHF.

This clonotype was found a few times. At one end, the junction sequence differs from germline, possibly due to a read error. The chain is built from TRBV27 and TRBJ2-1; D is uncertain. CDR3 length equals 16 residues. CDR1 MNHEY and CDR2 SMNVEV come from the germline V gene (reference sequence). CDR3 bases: TGTGCCAGCAGTATATCAGCCGGCGACCCCTACAATGAGCAGTTCTTC. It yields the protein CASSISAGDPYNEQFF.

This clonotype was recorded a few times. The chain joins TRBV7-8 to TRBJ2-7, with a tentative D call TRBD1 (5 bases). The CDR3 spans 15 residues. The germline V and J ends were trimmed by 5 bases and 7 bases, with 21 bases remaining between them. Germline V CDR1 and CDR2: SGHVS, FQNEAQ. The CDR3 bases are TGTGCCAGCAGCCCTCGAGGCAGGGAAGATCGGGAGCAGTACTTC. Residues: CASSPRGREDREQYF.